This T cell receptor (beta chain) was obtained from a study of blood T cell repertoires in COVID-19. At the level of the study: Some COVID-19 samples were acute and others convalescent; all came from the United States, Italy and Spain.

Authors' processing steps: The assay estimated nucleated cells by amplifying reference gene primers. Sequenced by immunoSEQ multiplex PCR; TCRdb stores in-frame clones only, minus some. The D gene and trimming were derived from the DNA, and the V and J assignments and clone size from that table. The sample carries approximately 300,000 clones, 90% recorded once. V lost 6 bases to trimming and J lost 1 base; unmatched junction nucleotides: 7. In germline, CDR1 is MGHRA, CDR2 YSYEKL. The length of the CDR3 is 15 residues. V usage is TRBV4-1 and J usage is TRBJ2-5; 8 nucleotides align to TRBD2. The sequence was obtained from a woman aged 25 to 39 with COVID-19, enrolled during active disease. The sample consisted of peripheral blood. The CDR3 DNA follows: TGCGCCAGCAGAATGAGCGGGAGCCTCCAAGAGACCCAGTACTTC. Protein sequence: CASRMSGSLQETQYF.